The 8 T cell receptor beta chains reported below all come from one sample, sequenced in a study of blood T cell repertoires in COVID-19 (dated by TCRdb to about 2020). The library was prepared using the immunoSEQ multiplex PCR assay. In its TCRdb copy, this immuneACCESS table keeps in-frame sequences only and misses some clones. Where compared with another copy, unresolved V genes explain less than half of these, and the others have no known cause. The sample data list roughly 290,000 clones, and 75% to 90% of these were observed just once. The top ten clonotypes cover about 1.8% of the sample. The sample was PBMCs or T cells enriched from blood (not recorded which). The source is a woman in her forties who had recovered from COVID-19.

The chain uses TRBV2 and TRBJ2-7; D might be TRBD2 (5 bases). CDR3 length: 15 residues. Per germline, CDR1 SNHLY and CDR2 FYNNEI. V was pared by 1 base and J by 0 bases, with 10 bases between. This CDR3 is CASSEGGGGSYEQYF. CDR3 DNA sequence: TGTGCCAGCAGTGAAGGGGGTGGAGGCTCCTACGAGCAGTACTTC.

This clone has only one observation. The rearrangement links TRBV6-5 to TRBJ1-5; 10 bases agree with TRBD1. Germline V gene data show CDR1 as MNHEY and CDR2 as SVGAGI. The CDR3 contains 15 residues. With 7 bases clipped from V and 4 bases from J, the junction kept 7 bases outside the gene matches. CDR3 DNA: TGTGCCAGCATCCAGTTGGGACAGGGGAATCAGCCCCAGCATTTT. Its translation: CASIQLGQGNQPQHF.

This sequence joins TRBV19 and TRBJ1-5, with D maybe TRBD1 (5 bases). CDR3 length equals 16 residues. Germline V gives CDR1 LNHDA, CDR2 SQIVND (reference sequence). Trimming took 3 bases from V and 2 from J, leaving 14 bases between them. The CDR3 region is CASSIAIGRGNQPQHF. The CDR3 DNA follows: TGTGCCAGTAGTATCGCGATAGGCAGGGGCAATCAGCCCCAGCATTTT.

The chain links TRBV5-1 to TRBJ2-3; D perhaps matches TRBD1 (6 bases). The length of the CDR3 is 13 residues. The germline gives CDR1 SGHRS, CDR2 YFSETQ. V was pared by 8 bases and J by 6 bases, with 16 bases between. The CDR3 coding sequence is TGCGCCAGTGAAATCAGGGGTTTCGATACGCAGTATTTT. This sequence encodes CASEIRGFDTQYF.

CDR3 nucleotide sequence: TGTGCCAGCAGCTTAGGGGGGACAGGGGTCAATGAGCAGTTCTTC. Its translation is CASSLGGTGVNEQFF. This chain connects TRBV11-2 to TRBJ2-1, with 10 bases matching TRBD1. The CDR3 length is 15 residues. Germline CDR1 reads SGHAT; CDR2 reads FQNNGV. The ends lost 1 base at V and 6 bases at J; junction bases unmatched: 3.

CDR3 loop: CASSPSNSGNTIYF. For the CDR3, the DNA is TGTGCCAGCTCACCATCCAACTCTGGAAACACCATATATTTT. The rearrangement uses TRBV18 and TRBJ1-3, with D unclear. The germline V gene has CDR1 KGHSH and CDR2 LQKENI. This CDR3 is built from 14 residues. Trimming took off 2 bases at V and 0 bases at J, with 5 bases between the two ends.

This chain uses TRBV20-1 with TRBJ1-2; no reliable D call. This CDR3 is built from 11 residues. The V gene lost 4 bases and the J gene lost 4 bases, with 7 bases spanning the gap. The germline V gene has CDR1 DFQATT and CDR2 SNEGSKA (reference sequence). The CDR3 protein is CSAKLIYGYTF. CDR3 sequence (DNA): TGCAGTGCTAAACTTATCTATGGCTACACCTTC.

CDR3 nucleotide sequence: TGTGCCAGCAGGGTAGGAGTGTACTACGAGCAGTACTTC. This sequence encodes CASRVGVYYEQYF. The V gene is TRBV2, the J gene TRBJ2-7; D is ambiguous. Looked up from germline, CDR1 is SNHLY and CDR2 is FYNNEI. The CDR3 has 13 residues. Deletions cut 6 bases from V and 3 bases from J, with 12 bases between. Filled out from reference TRBV2 and TRBJ2-7, the complete variable domain reads EPEVTQTPSHQVTQMGQEVILRCVPISNHLYFYWYRQILGQKVEFLVSFYNNEISEKSEIFDDQFSVERPDGSNFTLKIRSTKLEDSAMYFCASRVGVYYEQYFGPGTRLTVT.